Following are 19 T cell receptor beta chains from one sample sequenced in a study of human T cells and chemical hapten exposure. One entry per CDR3 protein, called by TCRdb with MiXCR from the RACE reads. The top ten clones hold less than 3.5% of a sample with fewer than 200,000 distinct CDR3 sequences, almost 30% of them seen once. Time point denoted: pre-sensitization, week 0. Described treatment: therapeutic diphenylcyclopropenone sensitization with weekly scalp DPC. Specimen: whole blood, collected in connection with sensitization to the hapten diphenylcyclopropenone (DPC). The receptors derive from a woman aged 25 to 45 with alopecia areata. Some clones in this sample may be carry-over from other donors' samples.

This clonotype was found a few times. The V call is TRBV10-2, the J call TRBJ2-3, with 7 bases that match TRBD1. Trimming removed 7 bases from V and 4 bases from J; junction bases left unmatched: 2. CDR1 and CDR2 from the germline V gene are WSHSY and SAAADI. The CDR3 length is 12 residues. Written as DNA, the CDR3 is TGCGCCAGCAAGACAGGGTCAGATACGCAGTATTTT. Residues: CASKTGSDTQYF.

The chain uses TRBV6-2 or TRBV6-3 and TRBJ2-7, with 7 nucleotides matching TRBD1. V trimming: 4 bases; J trimming: 5 bases; junction bases outside the gene matches: 2. The CDR3 is 12 residues long. CDR1 is MNHEY, CDR2 SVGEGT, per germline. The CDR3 protein is CASSWGQNEQYF. DNA for the CDR3: TGTGCCAGCAGTTGGGGACAGAACGAGCAGTACTTC.

The genes are TRBV4-1 and TRBJ2-1; 7 nucleotides agree with TRBD2. CDR3 size: 15 residues. After removal of 4 bases from V and 0 bases from J, the junction contained 3 bases not matched to a gene. Germline V gives CDR1 MGHRA, CDR2 YSYEKL. CDR3 residues: CASSPGGGSYNEQFF. The CDR3 DNA reads TGCGCCAGCAGCCCTGGGGGGGGCTCCTACAATGAGCAGTTCTTC.

This clonotype was picked up a small number of times. The V and J genes are TRBV20-1 and TRBJ2-5; 7 nucleotides align to TRBD1. Germline CDR1 is DFQATT and CDR2 is SNEGSKA (reference sequence). This CDR3 spans 14 amino acids. Trimming cost V 3 bases and J 2 bases; bases outside gene matches: 6. The CDR3 protein is CSASFRTGQETQYF. Here the CDR3 DNA reads TGCAGTGCTAGCTTCAGGACAGGTCAAGAGACCCAGTACTTC.

The chain recombines TRBV29-1 with TRBJ2-7; 7 bases fit TRBD1. From germline, CDR1 is SQVTM and CDR2 ANQGSEA. The CDR3 has 14 residues. The trim removed 2 bases at V and 5 bases at J, leaving 9 bases unmatched. CDR3 nucleotide sequence: TGCAGCGTTGAATCCCCAGGGGGTACCCACGAGCAGTACTTC. Translation: CSVESPGGTHEQYF.

This clonotype was counted a few times. The chain couples TRBV5-1 to TRBJ1-6; 9 nucleotides line up with TRBD1. V lost 2 bases to trimming and J lost 10 bases; unmatched junction nucleotides: 7. The CDR3 runs 15 residues. Germline assignment: CDR1 SGHRS and CDR2 YFSETQ. The CDR3 region is CASSFLTGGESPLHF. The CDR3 DNA is TGCGCCAGCAGCTTCCTAACAGGGGGCGAATCACCCCTCCACTTT.

The CDR3 here is CSAKQRSGELFF. CDR3 coding DNA: TGCAGTGCTAAACAACGGTCCGGGGAGCTGTTTTTT. The chain carries TRBV20-1 and TRBJ2-2; D uncertain. CDR1 DFQATT and CDR2 SNEGSKA come from the germline V gene (reference sequence). The CDR3 consists of 12 residues. V was pared by 4 bases and J by 6 bases, with 9 bases between.

The V and J genes are TRBV7-2 and TRBJ2-3; 9 bases agree with TRBD1. Germline V gene sequence: CDR1 SGHTA, CDR2 FQGNSA. The CDR3 has 14 amino acids. V lost 7 bases, J lost 5 bases, and 7 bases stayed unmatched. In DNA, the CDR3 is TGTGCCAGCACCATAGACAGGGGGGGAGATACGCAGTATTTT. Its protein product is CASTIDRGGDTQYF.

The chain combines TRBV4-1 with TRBJ1-1, with D perhaps matching TRBD1 (5 bases). The CDR3 is 16 amino acids. Between the trimmed V and J ends, which lost 0 bases and 6 bases, there was a span of 17 bases. Per germline, CDR1 MGHRA and CDR2 YSYEKL. CDR3 DNA sequence: TGCGCCAGCAGCCAAGATGGGGTAAACAGGCGATCTGAAGCTTTCTTT. Its protein is CASSQDGVNRRSEAFF.

CDR3 bases: TGTGCCAGCAGTTCCGACAGGGGGGAAAAACTGTTTTTT. Protein sequence: CASSSDRGEKLFF. The chain recombines TRBV7-9 with TRBJ1-4; 9 positions match TRBD1. With 6 bases clipped from V and 8 bases from J, the junction kept 4 bases outside the gene matches. CDR1 is SEHNR and CDR2 is FQNEAQ in the germline V gene (reference sequence). There are 13 residues in the CDR3.

In this sample, this clonotype turned up many times. The chain has TRBV29-1 and TRBJ1-1; D gene ambiguous. Germline V gives CDR1 SQVTM, CDR2 ANQGSEA. Trimming shortened V by 4 bases and J by 1 base, and 10 bases separated the two germline ends. The CDR3 totals 13 residues. The CDR3: CSVVSPGNTEAFF. Here the CDR3 DNA reads TGCAGCGTTGTCAGTCCAGGGAACACTGAAGCTTTCTTT.

The gene calls are TRBV20-1 and TRBJ2-1, with TRBD2 as a possible D gene (6 bases). CDR1 and CDR2 from the germline V gene are DFQATT and SNEGSKA (reference sequence). The CDR3 runs to 12 residues. The V gene lost 5 bases and the J gene lost 9 bases, with 14 bases spanning the gap. The CDR3 DNA follows: TGCAGTGCTGAGACACTAGCCCGTGAGCAGTTCTTC. This gives the protein CSAETLAREQFF.

The chain has TRBV28 and TRBJ2-1; 7 bases are shared with TRBD2. The CDR3 length is 16 residues. Per germline, CDR1 MDHEN and CDR2 SYDVKM. V was clipped by 4 bases and J by 4 bases; unmatched bases: 10. CDR3 sequence reads: CASSSRGRGWYNEQFF. CDR3 bases: TGTGCCAGCAGTTCCAGAGGGCGGGGGTGGTACAATGAGCAGTTCTTC.

The V call is TRBV5-1, the J call TRBJ2-6; D perhaps matches TRBD1 (6 bases). The CDR3 sequence is 17 residues long. Germline CDR1 reads SGHRS; CDR2 reads YFSETQ. V was trimmed by 2 bases and J by 4 bases, leaving 16 bases between them. The CDR3 DNA sequence: TGCGCCAGCAGCTTTGGGCCCACAGGGACCGGGGCCAACGTCCTGACTTTC. Protein: CASSFGPTGTGANVLTF.

A few counts support this clonotype. V usage is TRBV28 and J usage is TRBJ2-7; D could derive from TRBD1 or TRBD2 (5 bases each). Trimming pared 6 bases from V and 3 bases from J, leaving 21 bases between. This CDR3 region has 16 residues. Germline CDR1 is MDHEN and CDR2 is SYDVKM. CDR3 loop: CASSPVTGTVNYEQYF. The CDR3 DNA sequence: TGTGCCAGCAGCCCAGTCACCGGGACCGTAAACTACGAGCAGTACTTC.

This sequence joins TRBV9 and TRBJ1-5; no firm D call. Germline V CDR1 and CDR2: SGDLS, YYNGEE. The germline V and J ends were trimmed by 2 bases and 4 bases, with 10 bases remaining between them. The CDR3 length is 14 residues. The CDR3 nucleotides are TGTGCCAGCAGCGTGGACGACGGGAATCAGCCCCAGCATTTT. Amino acids: CASSVDDGNQPQHF.

The V gene is TRBV7-9, the J gene TRBJ2-3; a possible D gene is TRBD2 (6 bases). V was clipped by 2 bases and J by 3 bases, with 12 bases between them. CDR1 is SEHNR and CDR2 is FQNEAQ in the germline V gene (reference sequence). This CDR3 contains 15 residues. The CDR3: CASSLNPSETDTQYF. CDR3 DNA sequence: TGTGCCAGCAGCTTAAATCCTAGCGAAACAGATACGCAGTATTTT. Based on the CDR3 plus reference TRBV7-9 and TRBJ2-3, the full variable domain is DTGVSQNPRHKITKRGQNVTFRCDPISEHNRLYWYRQTLGQGPEFLTYFQNEAQLEKSRLLSDRFSAERPKGSFSTLEIQRTEQGDSAMYLCASSLNPSETDTQYFGPGTRLTVL.

This clonotype was counted between two and nine times. This rearrangement joins TRBV11-2 to TRBJ2-3; D is unclear. The V end lost 7 bases, the J end lost 0 bases, and 11 bases lay between the germline ends. There are 14 residues in the CDR3. Germline V gene sequence: CDR1 SGHAT, CDR2 FQNNGV. CDR3 region: CASKAAPSTDTQYF. In nucleotides, the CDR3 is TGTGCCAGCAAAGCCGCTCCCAGCACAGATACGCAGTATTTT.

This clonotype was seen at least ten times. The V gene is TRBV28, the J gene TRBJ1-1; TRBD1 matches at 7 bases. Per the germline V gene, CDR1 is MDHEN and CDR2 is SYDVKM. V lost 3 bases, J lost 5 bases, and 6 bases stayed unmatched. The CDR3 is made up of 14 amino acids. CDR3 in DNA: TGTGCCAGCAGTTTGGGGGGCAGGGGGACTGAAGCTTTCTTT. It yields the protein CASSLGGRGTEAFF.